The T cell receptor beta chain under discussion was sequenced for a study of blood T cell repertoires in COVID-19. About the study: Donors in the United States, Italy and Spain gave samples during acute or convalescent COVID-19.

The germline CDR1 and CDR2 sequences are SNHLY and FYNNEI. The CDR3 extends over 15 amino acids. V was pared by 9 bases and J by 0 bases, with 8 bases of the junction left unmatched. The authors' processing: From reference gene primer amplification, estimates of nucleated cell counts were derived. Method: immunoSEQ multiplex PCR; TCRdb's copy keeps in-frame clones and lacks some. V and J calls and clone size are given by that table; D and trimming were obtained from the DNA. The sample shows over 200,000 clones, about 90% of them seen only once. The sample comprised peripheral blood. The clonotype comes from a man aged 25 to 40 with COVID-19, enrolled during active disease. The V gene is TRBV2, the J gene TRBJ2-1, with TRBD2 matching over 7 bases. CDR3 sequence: CASWEGGASYNEQFF. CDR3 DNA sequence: TGTGCCAGTTGGGAGGGCGGGGCCTCCTACAATGAGCAGTTCTTC.